Shown below are 21 T cell receptor beta chains from a single sample sequenced in a study of T cell responses to AZD1222 COVID-19 vaccine. Some clones are missing from TCRdb's copy, which holds only in-frame ones; the method was immunoSEQ multiplex PCR. The sample lists over 110,000 clones, 85% to 95% occurring once. The sample here was peripheral blood, taken on day 0 of AZD1222 vaccination. Source of these receptors: an adult in good health.

The J gene is TRBJ1-5, the V gene TRBV5-6; 8 positions match TRBD1. Unmatched junction bases numbered 3, after V lost 0 bases and J lost 1 base. This CDR3 is 16 amino acids long. Looked up from germline, CDR1 is SGHDT and CDR2 is YYEEEE. The CDR3 nucleotides are TGTGCCAGCAGCTTGGGGACAGGGCACAGCAATCAGCCCCAGCATTTT. This encodes CASSLGTGHSNQPQHF.

This clone was picked up one time. The chain uses TRBV5-8 and TRBJ2-7; D may be TRBD2 (6 bases). This CDR3 has 16 residues. CDR1 and CDR2 (germline): SGHTS, YDEGEE. The V end lost 3 bases, the J end lost 3 bases, and 19 bases lay between the germline ends. CDR3: CASSSGPGGILYEQYF. CDR3 DNA sequence: TGTGCCAGCAGCTCAGGGCCCGGAGGGATACTCTACGAGCAGTACTTC.

The chain recombines TRBV18 with TRBJ2-5; 8 nucleotides match TRBD1. This CDR3 region has 15 residues. The germline gives CDR1 KGHSH, CDR2 LQKENI. J gave up 1 base and V 0 bases, and 1 base lay outside the gene matches. CDR3 in DNA: TGTGCCAGCTCACCACCGACAGGGGCCCAAGAGACCCAGTACTTC. It specifies CASSPPTGAQETQYF.

V gene TRBV2 combines with J gene TRBJ2-2; D call uncertain. Trimming shortened V by 0 bases and J by 10 bases, and 12 bases separated the two germline ends. Germline V lookup: CDR1 SNHLY, CDR2 FYNNEI. This CDR3 spans 14 amino acids. CDR3 in amino acids: CASSEAFSGLELFF. CDR3 coding DNA: TGTGCCAGCAGTGAAGCCTTCTCGGGTCTGGAGCTGTTTTTT.

V and J are TRBV7-8 and TRBJ1-4; D not resolved. Germline assignment: CDR1 SGHVS and CDR2 FQNEAQ. The V and J ends lost 5 bases and 4 bases respectively, with 23 bases between them. The length of the CDR3 is 18 residues. CDR3 sequence reads: CASSPESSRTDYNEKLFF. DNA of the CDR3: TGTGCCAGCAGCCCTGAAAGCTCGAGGACCGATTATAATGAAAAACTGTTTTTT.

This rearrangement joins TRBV11-3 to TRBJ1-5, with a tentative D call TRBD1 (5 bases). Germline-derived CDR1 and CDR2 are SGHNT and YENEEA. The V gene lost 3 bases and the J gene lost 7 bases, with 19 bases spanning the gap. The CDR3 runs 16 residues. The CDR3 nucleotides are TGTGCCAGCAGCTTTGGTTTACAGGCCCTATCACAGCCCCAGCATTTT. It yields the protein CASSFGLQALSQPQHF.

The chain has TRBV7-2 and TRBJ2-1; the match to TRBD2 covers 10 bases. Germline lookup yields CDR1 SGHTA and CDR2 FQGNSA. This CDR3 is built from 15 residues. Germline trimming cut 5 bases from V and 3 bases from J; bases unmatched to any gene: 4. The DNA for the CDR3 is TGTGCCAGCAGCCCACTAGCGGGAAACTACAATGAGCAGTTCTTC. Amino acid sequence: CASSPLAGNYNEQFF. The full variable domain, in which reference TRBV7-2 and TRBJ2-1 provide the parts outside the CDR3, is GAGVSQSPSNKVTEKGKDVELRCDPISGHTALYWYRQSLGQGLEFLIYFQGNSAPDKSGLPSDRFSAERTGGSVSTLTIQRTQQEDSAVYLCASSPLAGNYNEQFFGPGTRLTVL.

The chain recombines TRBV6-5 with TRBJ2-1, with 7 bases that match TRBD1. CDR3 length: 15 amino acids. Unmatched junction bases numbered 13, after V lost 6 bases and J lost 8 bases. Germline V gene sequence: CDR1 MNHEY, CDR2 SVGAGI. The CDR3 DNA reads as TGTGCCAGCAGGAGGACAGGAGTCTACAACGATGAGCAGTTCTTC. This codes for CASRRTGVYNDEQFF.

The rearrangement uses TRBV12-5 and TRBJ2-6, with 9 bases lining up with TRBD1. The V gene end was trimmed by 1 base and the J gene end by 1 base; junction bases not matched to a gene: 2. Germline-derived CDR1 and CDR2 are LGHNT and FRNRAP. This CDR3 is 17 amino acids long. Here the CDR3 reads CASGLGQGVSGANVLTF. CDR3 nucleotide sequence: TGTGCTAGTGGTTTGGGACAGGGGGTTTCTGGGGCCAACGTCCTGACTTTC.

This chain uses TRBV6-5 with TRBJ1-6, with 10 bases lining up with TRBD1. This CDR3 has 13 residues. Germline lookup yields CDR1 MNHEY and CDR2 SVGAGI. V gave up 8 bases and J gave up 8 bases; unmatched junction bases: 3. The CDR3, as DNA: TGTGCCAGCGGGGACAGGGGAGATTCACCCCTCCACTTT. It encodes CASGDRGDSPLHF.

The chain recombines TRBV19 with TRBJ2-6; 8 positions match TRBD1. V trimming: 4 bases; J trimming: 2 bases; junction bases outside the gene matches: 1. Germline V gene sequence: CDR1 LNHDA, CDR2 SQIVND (reference sequence). This CDR3 is built from 15 residues. The CDR3 DNA follows: TGTGCCAGTAGTAAGGACAGGGCTGGGGCCAACGTCCTGACTTTC. This translates into CASSKDRAGANVLTF.

The rearrangement uses TRBV5-6 and TRBJ2-3, with 10 bases fitting TRBD1. V dropped 2 bases and J dropped 5; count of bases not matched to a gene: 5. The CDR3 totals 15 residues. Per germline, CDR1 SGHDT and CDR2 YYEEEE. The CDR3 loop reads CASSLRQGAIDTQYF. The CDR3 bases are TGTGCCAGCAGCTTACGACAGGGGGCGATAGATACGCAGTATTTT.

CDR3 in DNA: TGTGCCAGCAGCGTAGGGGGGGCGGACACTGAAGCTTTCTTT. Translating gives CASSVGGADTEAFF. The chain links TRBV9 to TRBJ1-1; a weak D match, TRBD1 (6 bases). Per the germline V gene, CDR1 is SGDLS and CDR2 is YYNGEE. The CDR3 length is 14 residues. Trimming took off 0 bases at V and 3 bases at J, with 9 bases between the two ends.

The chain joins TRBV29-1 to TRBJ2-5; perhaps TRBD2 as D (6 bases). V shed 6 bases and J shed 4 bases, with 15 bases lying between them. The CDR3 length is 13 residues. Germline assignment: CDR1 SQVTM and CDR2 ANQGSEA. The CDR3 loop is CSVGGLAGETQYF. The CDR3 DNA follows: TGCAGCGTGGGGGGTCTAGCAGGAGAGACCCAGTACTTC.

The V gene is TRBV5-1, the J gene TRBJ1-2, with 8 bases aligning to TRBD1. Germline V lookup: CDR1 SGHRS, CDR2 YFSETQ. J gave up 5 bases and V 4 bases, and 10 bases lay outside the gene matches. There are 15 residues in the CDR3. The CDR3 region is CASSPGQVLGYGYTF. The CDR3 nucleotides are TGCGCCAGCAGCCCGGGACAGGTTCTCGGTTATGGCTACACCTTC.

This chain connects TRBV5-8 to TRBJ1-1; D not resolved. Germline V lookup: CDR1 SGHTS, CDR2 YDEGEE. V gave up 6 bases and J gave up 6 bases, with 12 bases separating them. The CDR3 is 12 residues long. CDR3 residues: CASNIGSAEAFF. DNA for the CDR3: TGTGCCAGCAACATCGGGAGCGCTGAAGCTTTCTTT. The full variable domain, with the rest looked up from reference TRBV5-8 and TRBJ1-1, is EAGVTQSPTHLIKTRGQQATLRCSPISGHTSVYWYQQALGLGLQFLLWYDEGEERNRGNFPPRFSGRQFPNYSSELNVNALELEDSALYLCASNIGSAEAFFGQGTRLTVV.

The J gene is TRBJ2-7, the V gene TRBV6-5, with 7 nucleotides matching TRBD1. This CDR3 comprises 11 residues. Trimming removed 7 bases from V and 3 bases from J; junction bases left unmatched: 0. Germline V lookup: CDR1 MNHEY, CDR2 SVGAGI. Here the CDR3 reads CASTGGYEQYF. The CDR3, as DNA: TGTGCCAGCACAGGGGGCTACGAGCAGTACTTC.

The rearrangement uses TRBV3-1 (or the pseudogene TRBV3-2) and TRBJ1-2, with D unresolved. Looked up from germline, CDR1 is LGHDT and CDR2 is YNNKEL (reference sequence). V lost 5 bases and J lost 3, with 10 bases in between. The length of the CDR3 is 13 residues. Here the CDR3 reads CASSERADYGYTF. The CDR3 bases are TGTGCCAGCAGCGAGAGGGCAGACTATGGCTACACCTTC.

This clone has just a few counts. The chain combines TRBV7-2 with TRBJ1-2, with a possible D match to TRBD1 (5 bases). Germline V gene data show CDR1 as SGHTA and CDR2 as FQGNSA. This CDR3 is built from 17 residues. Trimming took off 4 bases at V and 6 bases at J, with 24 bases between the two ends. CDR3: CASSSGPPPVPSDGYTF. CDR3 nucleotide sequence: TGTGCCAGCAGCTCAGGGCCCCCCCCAGTCCCTTCGGATGGCTACACCTTC.

CDR3 DNA: TGTGCCAGCAGCCAGGCGCCCCAAGCGACTGAAGCTTTCTTT. This codes for CASSQAPQATEAFF. V and J are TRBV16 and TRBJ1-1; the D is unclear. The CDR3 runs 14 residues. Germline V gene sequence: CDR1 KGHSY, CDR2 FQNENV. The ends were cut back, 3 bases at V and 5 bases at J, with 13 bases in the middle. Supplemented by reference TRBV16 and TRBJ1-1, the full variable domain reads GEEVAQTPKHLVRGEGQKAKLYCAPIKGHSYVFWYQQVLKNEFKFLISFQNENVFDETGMPKERFSAKCLPNSPCSLEIQATKLEDSAVYFCASSQAPQATEAFFGQGTRLTVV.

This chain links TRBV4-2 with TRBJ2-7; TRBD2 matches 13 bases. This CDR3 comprises 15 residues. V lost 4 bases and J lost 7; bases outside the gene matches: 7. Per the germline V gene, CDR1 is LGHNA and CDR2 is YNFKEQ. In DNA form, the CDR3 reads TGTGCCAGCAGCCGGACTAGCGGGGGAATGGGGGAGCAGTACTTC. Translated: CASSRTSGGMGEQYF.